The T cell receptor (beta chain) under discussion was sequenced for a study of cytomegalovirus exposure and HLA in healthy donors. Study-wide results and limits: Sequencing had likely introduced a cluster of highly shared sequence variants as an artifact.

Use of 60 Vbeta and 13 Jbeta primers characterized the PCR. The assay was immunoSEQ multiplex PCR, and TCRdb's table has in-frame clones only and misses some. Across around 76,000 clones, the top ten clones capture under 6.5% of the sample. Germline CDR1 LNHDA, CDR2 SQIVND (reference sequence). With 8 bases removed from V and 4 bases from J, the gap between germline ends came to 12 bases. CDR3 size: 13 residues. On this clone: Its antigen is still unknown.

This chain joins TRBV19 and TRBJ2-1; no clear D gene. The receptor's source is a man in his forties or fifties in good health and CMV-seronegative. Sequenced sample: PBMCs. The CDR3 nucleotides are TGTGCCAGTCACGATGTGAGGTACAATGAGCAGTTCTTC. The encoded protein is CASHDVRYNEQFF.